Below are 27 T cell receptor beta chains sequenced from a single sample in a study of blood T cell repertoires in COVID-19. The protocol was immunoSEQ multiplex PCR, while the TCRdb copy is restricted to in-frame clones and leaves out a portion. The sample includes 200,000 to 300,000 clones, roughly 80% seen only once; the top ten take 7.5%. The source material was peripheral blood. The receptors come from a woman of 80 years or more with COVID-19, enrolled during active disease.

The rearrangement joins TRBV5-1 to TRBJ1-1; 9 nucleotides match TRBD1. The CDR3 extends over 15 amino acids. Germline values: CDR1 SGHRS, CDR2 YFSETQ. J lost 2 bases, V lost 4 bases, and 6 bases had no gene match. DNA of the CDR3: TGCGCCAGCAGCCTTACAGGGGGCTCAAACACTGAAGCTTTCTTT. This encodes CASSLTGGSNTEAFF.

DNA for the CDR3: TGCAGCGTCCGAACCCGGACACTGAACACTGAAGCTTTCTTT. Encoded protein: CSVRTRTLNTEAFF. The V and J genes are TRBV29-1 and TRBJ1-1; a possible D gene is TRBD1 (5 bases). The CDR3 is made up of 14 amino acids. Trimming cost V 6 bases and J 0 bases, with 14 bases left between them. Germline CDR1 reads SQVTM; CDR2 reads ANQGSEA.

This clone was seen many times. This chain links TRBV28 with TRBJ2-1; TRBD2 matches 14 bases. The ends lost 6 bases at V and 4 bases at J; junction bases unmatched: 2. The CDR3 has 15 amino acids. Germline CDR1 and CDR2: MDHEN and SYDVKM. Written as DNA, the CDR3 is TGTGCCAGCAGGACTAGCGGGAGGGGATACAATGAGCAGTTCTTC. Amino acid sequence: CASRTSGRGYNEQFF.

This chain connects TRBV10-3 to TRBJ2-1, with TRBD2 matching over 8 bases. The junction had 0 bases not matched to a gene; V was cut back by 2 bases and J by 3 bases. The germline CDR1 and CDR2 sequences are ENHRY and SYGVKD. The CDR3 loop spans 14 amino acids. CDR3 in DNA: TGTGCCATCAGTGAGCGGGAGGGCTACAATGAGCAGTTCTTC. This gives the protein CAISEREGYNEQFF.

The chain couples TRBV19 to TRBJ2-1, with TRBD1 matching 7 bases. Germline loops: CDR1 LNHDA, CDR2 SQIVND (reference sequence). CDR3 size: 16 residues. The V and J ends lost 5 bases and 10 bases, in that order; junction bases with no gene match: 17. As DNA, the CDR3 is TGTGCCAGTAGTGCGCCGGGACAGCCCCGTTGGTGGGAGCAGTTCTTC. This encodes CASSAPGQPRWWEQFF.

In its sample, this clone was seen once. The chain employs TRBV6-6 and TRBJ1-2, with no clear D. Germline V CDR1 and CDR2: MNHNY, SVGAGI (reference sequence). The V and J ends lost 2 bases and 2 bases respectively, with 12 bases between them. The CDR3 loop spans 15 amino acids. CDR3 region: CASSYTSGKNYGYTF. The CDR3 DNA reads TGTGCCAGCAGTTACACGTCCGGGAAAAACTATGGCTACACCTTC.

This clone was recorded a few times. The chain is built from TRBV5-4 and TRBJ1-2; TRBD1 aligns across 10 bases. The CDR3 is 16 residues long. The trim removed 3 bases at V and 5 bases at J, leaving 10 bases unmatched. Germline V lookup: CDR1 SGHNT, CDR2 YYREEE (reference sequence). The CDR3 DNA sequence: TGTGCCAGCAGCTGGCCGACAGGGGGCCCTGGGTATGGCTACACCTTC. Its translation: CASSWPTGGPGYGYTF.

CDR3 residues: CASSKEGGADSPDTQYF. The CDR3 coding sequence is TGTGCCAGCAGCAAAGAAGGGGGGGCCGATTCCCCAGATACGCAGTATTTT. J is TRBJ2-3 and V is TRBV21-1; no DNA check was done on the table's D call, TRBD2. TRBV21-1 is labeled a pseudogene. This CDR3 comprises 17 residues.

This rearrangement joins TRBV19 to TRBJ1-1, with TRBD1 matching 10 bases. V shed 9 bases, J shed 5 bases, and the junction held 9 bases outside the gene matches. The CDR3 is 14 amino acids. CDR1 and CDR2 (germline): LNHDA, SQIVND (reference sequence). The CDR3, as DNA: TGTGCCAGCCGGGACAGGGGAGTAAGAACTGAAGCTTTCTTT. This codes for CASRDRGVRTEAFF.

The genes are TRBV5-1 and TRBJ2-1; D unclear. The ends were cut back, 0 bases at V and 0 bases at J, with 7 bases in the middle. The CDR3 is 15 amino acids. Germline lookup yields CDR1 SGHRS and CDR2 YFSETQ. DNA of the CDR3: TGCGCCAGCAGCTTGGAATTATCCTCCTACAATGAGCAGTTCTTC. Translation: CASSLELSSYNEQFF.

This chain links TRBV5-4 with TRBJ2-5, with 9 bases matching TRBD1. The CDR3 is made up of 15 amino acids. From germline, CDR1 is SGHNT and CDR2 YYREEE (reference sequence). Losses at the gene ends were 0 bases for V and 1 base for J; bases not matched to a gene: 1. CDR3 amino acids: CASSLGDRVQETQYF. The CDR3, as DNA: TGTGCCAGCAGCTTGGGGGACAGGGTCCAAGAGACCCAGTACTTC.

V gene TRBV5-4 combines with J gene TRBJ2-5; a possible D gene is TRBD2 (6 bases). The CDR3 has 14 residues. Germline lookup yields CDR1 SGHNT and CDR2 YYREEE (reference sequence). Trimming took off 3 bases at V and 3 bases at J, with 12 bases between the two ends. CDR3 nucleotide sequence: TGTGCCAGCAGCTCCCTAGCGAGAGAAGAGACCCAGTACTTC. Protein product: CASSSLAREETQYF.

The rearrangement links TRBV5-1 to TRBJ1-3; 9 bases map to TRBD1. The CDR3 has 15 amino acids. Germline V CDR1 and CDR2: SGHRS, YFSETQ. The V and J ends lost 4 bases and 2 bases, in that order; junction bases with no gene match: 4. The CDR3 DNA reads TGCGCCAGCAGCGGCACAGGGGGCCCTGGAAACACCATATATTTT. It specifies CASSGTGGPGNTIYF.

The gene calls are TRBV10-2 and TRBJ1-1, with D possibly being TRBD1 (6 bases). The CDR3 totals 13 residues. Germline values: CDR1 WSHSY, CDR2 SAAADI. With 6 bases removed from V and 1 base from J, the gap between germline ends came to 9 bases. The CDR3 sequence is CASRRDTNTEAFF. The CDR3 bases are TGCGCCAGCAGGAGGGACACGAACACTGAAGCTTTCTTT.

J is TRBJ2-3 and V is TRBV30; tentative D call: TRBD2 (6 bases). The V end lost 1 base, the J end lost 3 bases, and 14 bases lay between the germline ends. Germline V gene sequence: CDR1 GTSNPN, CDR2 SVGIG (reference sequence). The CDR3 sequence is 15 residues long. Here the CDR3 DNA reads TGTGCCTGGAGTGCCGGGAGACCCGGAACAGATACGCAGTATTTT. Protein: CAWSAGRPGTDTQYF.

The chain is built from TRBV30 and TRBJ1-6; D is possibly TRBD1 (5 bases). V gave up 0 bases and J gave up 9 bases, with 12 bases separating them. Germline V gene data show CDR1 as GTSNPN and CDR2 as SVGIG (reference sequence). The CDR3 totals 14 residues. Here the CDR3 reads CAWSVLLRGSPLHF. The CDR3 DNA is TGTGCCTGGAGTGTACTTCTAAGGGGTTCACCCCTCCACTTT.

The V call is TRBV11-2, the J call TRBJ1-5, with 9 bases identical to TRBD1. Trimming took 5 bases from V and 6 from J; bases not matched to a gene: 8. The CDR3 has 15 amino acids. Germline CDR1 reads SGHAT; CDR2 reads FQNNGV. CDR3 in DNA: TGTGCCAGCAGCCCGGGACAGGGAAGGGGTCAGCCCCAGCATTTT. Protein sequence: CASSPGQGRGQPQHF.

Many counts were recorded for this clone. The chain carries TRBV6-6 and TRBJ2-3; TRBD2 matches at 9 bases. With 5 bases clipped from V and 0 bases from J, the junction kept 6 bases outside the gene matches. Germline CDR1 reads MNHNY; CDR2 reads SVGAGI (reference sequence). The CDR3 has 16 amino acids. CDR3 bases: TGTGCCAGCAGTCGACTAGCGGTCTCTAGCACAGATACGCAGTATTTT. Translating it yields CASSRLAVSSTDTQYF.

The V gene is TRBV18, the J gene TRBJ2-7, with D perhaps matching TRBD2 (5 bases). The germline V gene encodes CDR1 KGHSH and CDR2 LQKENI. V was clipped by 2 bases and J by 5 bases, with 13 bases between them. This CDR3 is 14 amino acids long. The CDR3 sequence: CASSPVMLEDEQYF. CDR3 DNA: TGTGCCAGCTCACCAGTGATGTTGGAGGACGAGCAGTACTTC.

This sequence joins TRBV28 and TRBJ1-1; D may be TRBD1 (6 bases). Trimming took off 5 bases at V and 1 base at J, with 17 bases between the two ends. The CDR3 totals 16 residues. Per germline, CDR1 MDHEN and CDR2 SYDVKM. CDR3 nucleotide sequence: TGTGCCAGCAGTATTGGGGGCGGGGGCTCGAACACTGAAGCTTTCTTT. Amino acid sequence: CASSIGGGGSNTEAFF.

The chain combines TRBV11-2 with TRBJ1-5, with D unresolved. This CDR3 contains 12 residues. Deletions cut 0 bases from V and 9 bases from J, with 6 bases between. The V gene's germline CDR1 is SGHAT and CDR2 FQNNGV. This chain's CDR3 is CASSLDRGPQHF. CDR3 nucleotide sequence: TGTGCCAGCAGCTTAGATCGGGGGCCCCAGCATTTT.

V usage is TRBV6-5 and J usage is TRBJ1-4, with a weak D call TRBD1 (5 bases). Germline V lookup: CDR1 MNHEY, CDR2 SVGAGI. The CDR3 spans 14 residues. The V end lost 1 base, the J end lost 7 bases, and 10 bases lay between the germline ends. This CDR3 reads CASSYFRQREKLFF. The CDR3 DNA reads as TGTGCCAGCAGTTACTTCCGACAGCGTGAAAAACTGTTTTTT.

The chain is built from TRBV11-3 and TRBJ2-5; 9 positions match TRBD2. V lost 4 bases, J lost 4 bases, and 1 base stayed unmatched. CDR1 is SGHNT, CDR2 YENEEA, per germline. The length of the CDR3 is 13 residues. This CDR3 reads CASSSAGGETQYF. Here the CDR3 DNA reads TGTGCCAGCAGCTCAGCGGGGGGAGAGACCCAGTACTTC.

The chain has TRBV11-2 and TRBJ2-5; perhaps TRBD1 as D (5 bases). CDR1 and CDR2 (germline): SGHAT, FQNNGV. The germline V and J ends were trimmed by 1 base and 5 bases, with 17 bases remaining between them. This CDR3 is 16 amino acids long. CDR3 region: CASSLGASGSGETQYF. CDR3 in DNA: TGTGCCAGCAGCTTAGGGGCCAGTGGGTCAGGGGAGACCCAGTACTTC.

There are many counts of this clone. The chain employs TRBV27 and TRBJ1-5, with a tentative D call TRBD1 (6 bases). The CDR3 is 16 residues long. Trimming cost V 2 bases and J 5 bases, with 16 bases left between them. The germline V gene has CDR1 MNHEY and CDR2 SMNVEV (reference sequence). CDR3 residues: CASSLEFGQWDQPQHF. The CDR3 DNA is TGTGCCAGCAGTTTAGAGTTTGGACAGTGGGATCAGCCCCAGCATTTT.

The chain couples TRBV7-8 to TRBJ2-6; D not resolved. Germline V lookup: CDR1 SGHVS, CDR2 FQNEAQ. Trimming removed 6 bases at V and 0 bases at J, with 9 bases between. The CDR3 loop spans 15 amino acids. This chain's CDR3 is CASRQTDSGANVLTF. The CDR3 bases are TGTGCCAGCAGACAGACCGACTCTGGGGCCAACGTCCTGACTTTC.

The chain's CDR3 is CASSLVGGTLSYEQYF. DNA for the CDR3: TGTGCCAGCAGCTTAGTCGGCGGGACCCTCTCCTACGAGCAGTACTTC. The chain uses TRBV7-2 and TRBJ2-7; a weak D match, TRBD2 (6 bases). This CDR3 has 16 residues. Germline CDR1 is SGHTA and CDR2 is FQGNSA. Trimming removed 1 base at V and 0 bases at J, with 13 bases between.